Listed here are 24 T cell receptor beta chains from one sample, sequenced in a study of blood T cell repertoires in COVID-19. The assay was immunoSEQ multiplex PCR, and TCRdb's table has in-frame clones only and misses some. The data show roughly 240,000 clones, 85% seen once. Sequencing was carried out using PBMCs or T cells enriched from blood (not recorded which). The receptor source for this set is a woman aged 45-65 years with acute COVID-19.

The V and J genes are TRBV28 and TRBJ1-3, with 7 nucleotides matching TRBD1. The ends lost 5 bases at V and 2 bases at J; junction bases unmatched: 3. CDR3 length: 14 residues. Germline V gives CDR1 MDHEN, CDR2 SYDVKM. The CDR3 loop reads CASSPRGAGNTIYF. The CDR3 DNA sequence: TGTGCCAGCAGTCCCAGGGGGGCTGGAAACACCATATATTTT.

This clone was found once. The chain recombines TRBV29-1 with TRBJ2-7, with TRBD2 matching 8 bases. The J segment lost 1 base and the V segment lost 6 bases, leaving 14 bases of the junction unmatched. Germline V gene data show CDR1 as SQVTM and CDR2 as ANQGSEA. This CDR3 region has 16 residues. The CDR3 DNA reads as TGCAGCGTGACCCTCCGGATAGCGGGGCTATCCTACGAGCAGTACTTC. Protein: CSVTLRIAGLSYEQYF.

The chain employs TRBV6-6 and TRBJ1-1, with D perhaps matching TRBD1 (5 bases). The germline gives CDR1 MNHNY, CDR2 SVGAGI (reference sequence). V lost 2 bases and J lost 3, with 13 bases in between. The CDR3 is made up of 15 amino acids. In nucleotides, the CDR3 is TGTGCCAGCAGTTACCGGGGTGGGGGGGACACTGAAGCTTTCTTT. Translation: CASSYRGGGDTEAFF.

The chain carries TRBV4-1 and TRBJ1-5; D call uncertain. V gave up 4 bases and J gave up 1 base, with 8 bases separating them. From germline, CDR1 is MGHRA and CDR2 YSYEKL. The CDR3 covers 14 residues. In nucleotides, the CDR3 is TGCGCCAGCAGCCTGGAGGGAAGCAATCAGCCCCAGCATTTT. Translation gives CASSLEGSNQPQHF.

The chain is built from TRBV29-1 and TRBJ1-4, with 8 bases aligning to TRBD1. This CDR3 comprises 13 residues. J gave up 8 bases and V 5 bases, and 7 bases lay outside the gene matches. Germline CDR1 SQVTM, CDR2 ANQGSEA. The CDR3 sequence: CSVQGAQGEKLFF. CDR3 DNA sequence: TGCAGCGTTCAGGGGGCCCAGGGGGAAAAACTGTTTTTT.

The CDR3 nucleotides read TGTGCCAGCTCACCAGGCAGGGGCGAAAATCAGCCCCAGCATTTT. As protein: CASSPGRGENQPQHF. The chain uses TRBV18 and TRBJ1-5; perhaps TRBD1 as D (6 bases). Germline V gene lookup returns CDR1 KGHSH and CDR2 LQKENI. The V gene lost 2 bases and the J gene lost 4 bases, with 12 bases spanning the gap. The CDR3 runs to 15 residues.

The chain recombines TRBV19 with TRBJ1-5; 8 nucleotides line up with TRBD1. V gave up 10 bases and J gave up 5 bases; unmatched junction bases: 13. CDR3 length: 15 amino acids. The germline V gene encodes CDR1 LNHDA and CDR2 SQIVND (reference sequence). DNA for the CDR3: TGTGCCACCACCCCCGGACAGGGCGGGGATCAGCCCCAGCATTTT. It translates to CATTPGQGGDQPQHF.

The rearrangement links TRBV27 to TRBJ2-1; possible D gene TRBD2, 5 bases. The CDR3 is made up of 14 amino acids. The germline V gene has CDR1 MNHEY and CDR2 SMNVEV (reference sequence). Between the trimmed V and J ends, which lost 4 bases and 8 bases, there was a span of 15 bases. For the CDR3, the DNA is TGTGCCAGCAGTTCCCCCGGGGAAACGGATGAGCAGTTCTTC. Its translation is CASSSPGETDEQFF.

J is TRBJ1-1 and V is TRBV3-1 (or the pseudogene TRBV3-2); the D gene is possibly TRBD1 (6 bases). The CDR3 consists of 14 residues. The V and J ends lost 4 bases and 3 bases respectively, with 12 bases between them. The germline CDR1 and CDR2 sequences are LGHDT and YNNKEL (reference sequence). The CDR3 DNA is TGTGCCAGCAGCCTACGACAGGACCACACTGAAGCTTTCTTT. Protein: CASSLRQDHTEAFF.

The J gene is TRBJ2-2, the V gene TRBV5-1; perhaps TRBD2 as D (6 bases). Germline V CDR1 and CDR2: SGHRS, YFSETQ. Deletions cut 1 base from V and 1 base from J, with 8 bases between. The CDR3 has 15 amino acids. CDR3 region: CASSLLALNTGELFF. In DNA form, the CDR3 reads TGCGCCAGCAGCTTGCTAGCGTTGAACACCGGGGAGCTGTTTTTT.

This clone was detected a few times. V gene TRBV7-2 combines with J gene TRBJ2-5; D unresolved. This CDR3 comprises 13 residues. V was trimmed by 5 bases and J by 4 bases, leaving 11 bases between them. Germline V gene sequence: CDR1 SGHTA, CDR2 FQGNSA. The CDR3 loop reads CASSPIRGETQYF. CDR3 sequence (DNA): TGTGCCAGCAGCCCGATCCGCGGAGAGACCCAGTACTTC.

CDR3 protein: CASSARQGSSPLHF. CDR3 bases: TGTGCCAGCAGCGCCCGACAGGGGAGTTCACCCCTCCACTTT. The chain recombines TRBV9 with TRBJ1-6; TRBD1 matches at 8 bases. The length of the CDR3 is 14 residues. The germline V gene encodes CDR1 SGDLS and CDR2 YYNGEE. V was clipped by 3 bases and J by 9 bases; unmatched bases: 5.

The CDR3 bases are TGCGCCAGCAGCCTCAGGGTTGCCGTAACCACCGGGGAGCTGTTTTTT. It codes for CASSLRVAVTTGELFF. The chain is built from TRBV4-3 and TRBJ2-2, with TRBD1 as a possible D gene (5 bases). Germline V CDR1 and CDR2: LGHNA, YSLEER. V lost 4 bases to trimming and J lost 4 bases, with 16 bases between them. CDR3 length equals 16 residues.

This CDR3 reads CSARNTEAFF. The CDR3 DNA sequence: TGCAGCGCCAGGAACACTGAAGCTTTCTTT. The chain links TRBV29-1 to TRBJ1-1; no firm D call. CDR1 and CDR2 (germline): SQVTM, ANQGSEA. The CDR3 is made up of 10 amino acids. Trimming shortened V by 7 bases and J by 1 base, and 4 bases separated the two germline ends. Variable domain in full (rest from reference TRBV29-1 and TRBJ1-1): SAVISQKPSRDICQRGTSLTIQCQVDSQVTMMFWYRQQPGQSLTLIATANQGSEATYESGFVIDKFPISRPNLTFSTLTVSNMSPEDSSIYLCSARNTEAFFGQGTRLTVV.

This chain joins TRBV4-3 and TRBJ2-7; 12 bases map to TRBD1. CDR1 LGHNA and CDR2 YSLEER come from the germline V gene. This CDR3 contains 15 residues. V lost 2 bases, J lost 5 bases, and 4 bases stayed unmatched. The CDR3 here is CASSQSRDRGHEQYF. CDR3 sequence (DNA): TGCGCCAGCAGCCAATCCCGGGACAGGGGGCACGAGCAGTACTTC.

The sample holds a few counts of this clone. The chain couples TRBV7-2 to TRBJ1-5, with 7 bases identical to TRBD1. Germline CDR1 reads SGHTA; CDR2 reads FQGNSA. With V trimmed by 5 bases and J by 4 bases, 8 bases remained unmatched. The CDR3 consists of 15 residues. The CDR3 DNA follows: TGTGCCAGCAGCCTCGCGACAGGGTATAATCAGCCCCAGCATTTT. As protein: CASSLATGYNQPQHF.

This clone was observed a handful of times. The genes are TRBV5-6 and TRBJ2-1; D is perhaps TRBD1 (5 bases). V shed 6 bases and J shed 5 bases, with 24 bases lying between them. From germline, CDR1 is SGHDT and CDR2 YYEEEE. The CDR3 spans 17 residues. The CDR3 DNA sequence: TGTGCCAGCAACCAAATGAAGGCGGAAGGGGTTCACAATGAGCAGTTCTTC. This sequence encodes CASNQMKAEGVHNEQFF.

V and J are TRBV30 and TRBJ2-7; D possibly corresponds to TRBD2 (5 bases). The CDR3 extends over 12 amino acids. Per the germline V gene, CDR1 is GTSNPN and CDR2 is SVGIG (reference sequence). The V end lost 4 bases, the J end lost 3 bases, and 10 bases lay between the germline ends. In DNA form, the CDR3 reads TGTGCCTGGACTCGGACTCTCTACGAGCAGTACTTC. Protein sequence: CAWTRTLYEQYF.

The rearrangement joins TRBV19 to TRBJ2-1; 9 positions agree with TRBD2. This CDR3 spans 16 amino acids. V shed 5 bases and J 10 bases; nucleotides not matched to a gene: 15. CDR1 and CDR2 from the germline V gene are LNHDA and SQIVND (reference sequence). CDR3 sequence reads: CASSPYTAGGLGEQFF. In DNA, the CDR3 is TGTGCCAGTAGTCCGTATACAGCGGGGGGCCTAGGGGAGCAGTTCTTC.

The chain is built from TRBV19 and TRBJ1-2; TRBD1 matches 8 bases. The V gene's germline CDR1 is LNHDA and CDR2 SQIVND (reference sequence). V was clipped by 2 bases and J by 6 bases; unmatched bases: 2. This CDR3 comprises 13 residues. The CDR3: CASSINRGNGYTF. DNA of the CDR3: TGTGCCAGTAGTATAAACAGGGGGAATGGCTACACCTTC.

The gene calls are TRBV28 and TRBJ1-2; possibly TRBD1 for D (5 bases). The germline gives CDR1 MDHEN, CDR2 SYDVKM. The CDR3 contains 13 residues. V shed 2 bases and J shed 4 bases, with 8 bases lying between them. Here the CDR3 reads CASSLAGGYGYTF. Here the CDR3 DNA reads TGTGCCAGCAGTTTAGCGGGGGGCTATGGCTACACCTTC.

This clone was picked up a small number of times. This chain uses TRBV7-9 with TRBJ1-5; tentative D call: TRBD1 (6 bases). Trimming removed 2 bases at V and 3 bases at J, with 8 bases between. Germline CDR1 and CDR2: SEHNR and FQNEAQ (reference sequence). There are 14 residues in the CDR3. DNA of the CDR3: TGTGCCAGCAGCTTAACAGGGCCCAATCAGCCCCAGCATTTT. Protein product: CASSLTGPNQPQHF.

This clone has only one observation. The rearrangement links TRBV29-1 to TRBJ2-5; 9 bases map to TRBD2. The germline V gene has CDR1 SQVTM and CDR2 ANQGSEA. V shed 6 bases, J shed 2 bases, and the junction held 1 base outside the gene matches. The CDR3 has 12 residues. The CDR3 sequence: CSVRGGQETQYF. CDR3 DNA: TGCAGCGTGCGGGGGGGGCAAGAGACCCAGTACTTC.

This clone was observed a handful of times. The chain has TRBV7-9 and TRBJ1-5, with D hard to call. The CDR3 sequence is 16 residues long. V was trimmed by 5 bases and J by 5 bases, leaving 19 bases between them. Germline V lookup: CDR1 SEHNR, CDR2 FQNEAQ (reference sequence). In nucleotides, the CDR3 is TGTGCCAGCAGCCCACCCGGTGCGGGGATCGATCAGCCCCAGCATTTT. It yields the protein CASSPPGAGIDQPQHF.